This TCR beta chain derives from a study of neoadjuvant anti-PD-1 for oral cavity cancer. Looking at the study overall: Around day 43, patients without progression received a fourth nivolumab dose before surgery.

Findings and limits, study-wide: Treg/Th17 ratio rose with pretreatment blood and fell with post-treatment tumor TCRbeta clonality.

Turning to this clone: What it binds is unknown.

Clones were sequenced by immunoSEQ multiplex PCR, and TCRdb holds only the in-frame ones, with some missing. The sample lists over 65,000 clones, 85% to 90% seen once, with 2.5% to 3% in the top ten. The time point: after neoadjuvant nivolumab, at surgical resection. Patients were newly diagnosed with stage II-IVA oral cavity squamous cell carcinoma without prior systemic or radiation treatment. The CDR3 extends over 16 amino acids. The chain uses TRBV21-1 and TRBJ2-1; TRBD1 is taken as the D call from the table, unchecked against the DNA. TRBV21-1 is noted as a pseudogene. Sequencing used PBMCs, obtained after nivolumab (anti-PD-1) treatment. The TCR comes from a person aged 35-79 years with oral cavity squamous cell carcinoma. The chain's CDR3 is CASSTPGQGIYNEQFF. Written as DNA, the CDR3 is TGTGCCAGCAGCACCCCGGGACAGGGGATTTACAATGAGCAGTTCTTC.